A selection of T cell receptor beta chains follows, all from one sample in a study of blood T cells in healthy people across ages. TCRdb re-called the 5' RACE reads through MiXCR, storing one row per CDR3 protein. The data hold 800,000 to 950,000 distinct CDR3 sequences, with about 28% observed a single time. These data also featured in a second study, about T cells of mothers and their children.

The sample was blood. Source of these receptors: a woman between 40 and 55 years old in good health. The conserved cysteine and the conserved F or W are not part of the CDR3 here. A D gene is named only where the DNA matches it firmly. Some rows mark clone size as missing; the rest say once, few, many or name a class of expanded clone.

CDR3 length | V gene | D gene | clone size | CDR3 protein
12 | TRBV7-9 | NA | NA | ASSGKQSLYEQY
14 | TRBV4-2 | NA | few | ASSREQVRGNEKLF
14 | TRBV7-9 | TRBD1 | NA | ASSLGALDRSYEQY
12 | TRBV7-2 | NA | many | ASSSHRENYGYT
12 | TRBV7-9 | NA | once | ASGGGPSGNTIY
11 | TRBV3-1 | NA | NA | ASSRGLVHEQF
13 | TRBV2 | NA | few | ASSEDRTTNEKLF
13 | TRBV12-3/TRBV12-4 | NA | NA | ANSFGGGVGETQY
11 | TRBV12-3/TRBV12-4 | NA | few | ASSPTAVETQY
13 | TRBV7-2 | NA | many | ASSPDYIQSETQY
11 | TRBV4-3 | NA | NA | ASSQRRGDEQY
12 | TRBV19 | NA | few | ASSGREVTYGYT
11 | TRBV5-5 | NA | NA | ASSWDLGYKQY
12 | TRBV7-9 | TRBD1 | NA | ASSVDRASEKLF
17 | TRBV5-1 | TRBD1 | few | ASSLEPGTVSGRIYEQY
13 | TRBV5-1 | TRBD2 | few | ASSQGLNSFDTQY
12 | TRBV7-9 | NA | NA | ASSADSSFSEQY
10 | TRBV30 | NA | NA | AWSRNYNEQF
15 | TRBV24-1 | TRBD1 | few | ATSDSHPRQGAYGYT
14 | TRBV18 | NA | NA | ASSPTLHSANYGYT
11 | TRBV11-2 | NA | few | ASSLDYIGIQY
13 | TRBV6-5 | TRBD1 | NA | ASSFWDRGGYGYT
13 | TRBV5-1 | NA | many | ASSPRRGVKETQY
10 | TRBV7-9 | NA | few | ASSLGPPEAF
12 | TRBV5-1 | NA | NA | ASSLTGRETEAF
11 | TRBV6-5 | NA | many | ASSYGPGDEQF
14 | TRBV28 | TRBD1 | NA | ASSLWPTGDYNEQF
11 | TRBV10-3 | TRBD1 | NA | AIRGTENTEAF
14 | TRBV19 | NA | few | ASSIGQAVLTDTQY
13 | TRBV4-1 | NA | few | VSSQGGTNTDTQY
17 | TRBV20-1 | TRBD2 | NA | SARERNGTSGGTRETQY
12 | TRBV5-1 | TRBD2 | many | ASSLERGDETQY
15 | TRBV20-1 | TRBD2 | few | SAPRASGGTWGETQY
13 | TRBV12-3/TRBV12-4 | TRBD2 | once | ASSLQLAVGYERY
12 | TRBV12-3/TRBV12-4 | NA | few | ASSLSRGNQPQH
10 | TRBV29-1 | NA | NA | SVGRWRTEAF
12 | TRBV7-2 | TRBD2 | few | ASSSGESQETQY
13 | TRBV4-3 | NA | NA | ASSQDDRNEFGYT
12 | TRBV9 | NA | few | ASSADSYQETQY
13 | TRBV4-2 | TRBD1 | many | ASSQGQGGPYEQY
14 | TRBV7-9 | TRBD1 | NA | ASRPFPGQGYTEAF
9 | TRBV5-4 | NA | few | TSSLGGSLY
12 | TRBV20-1 | TRBD2 | many | SAREGLANNEQF
13 | TRBV19 | TRBD2 | NA | ASRWSAGGLYEQY
13 | TRBV5-1 | TRBD1 | many | ASSPRGLSTDTQY
12 | TRBV7-9 | NA | many | ASSPPATGNEQY
12 | TRBV6-6 | NA | few | ASSYSLGPSPLH
11 | TRBV20-1 | NA | NA | SARGQPSYEQY
13 | TRBV7-3 | NA | NA | ASSLGRGNSETQY
11 | TRBV19 | TRBD1 | NA | SSSRDRNNEQF
9 | TRBV30 | NA | NA | AWSPGGGEF
18 | TRBV6-5 | NA | NA | ASSSFPRGGGPNSDQPQH
12 | TRBV16 | NA | once | ASSYGQTNYGYT
13 | TRBV11-2 | NA | NA | ASSFRGSGTGELF
12 | TRBV3-1 | NA | few | ASSPAGYYNEQF
10 | TRBV27 | NA | many | ASSGGPYEQY
12 | TRBV9 | NA | NA | ASSVGLTGNTIY